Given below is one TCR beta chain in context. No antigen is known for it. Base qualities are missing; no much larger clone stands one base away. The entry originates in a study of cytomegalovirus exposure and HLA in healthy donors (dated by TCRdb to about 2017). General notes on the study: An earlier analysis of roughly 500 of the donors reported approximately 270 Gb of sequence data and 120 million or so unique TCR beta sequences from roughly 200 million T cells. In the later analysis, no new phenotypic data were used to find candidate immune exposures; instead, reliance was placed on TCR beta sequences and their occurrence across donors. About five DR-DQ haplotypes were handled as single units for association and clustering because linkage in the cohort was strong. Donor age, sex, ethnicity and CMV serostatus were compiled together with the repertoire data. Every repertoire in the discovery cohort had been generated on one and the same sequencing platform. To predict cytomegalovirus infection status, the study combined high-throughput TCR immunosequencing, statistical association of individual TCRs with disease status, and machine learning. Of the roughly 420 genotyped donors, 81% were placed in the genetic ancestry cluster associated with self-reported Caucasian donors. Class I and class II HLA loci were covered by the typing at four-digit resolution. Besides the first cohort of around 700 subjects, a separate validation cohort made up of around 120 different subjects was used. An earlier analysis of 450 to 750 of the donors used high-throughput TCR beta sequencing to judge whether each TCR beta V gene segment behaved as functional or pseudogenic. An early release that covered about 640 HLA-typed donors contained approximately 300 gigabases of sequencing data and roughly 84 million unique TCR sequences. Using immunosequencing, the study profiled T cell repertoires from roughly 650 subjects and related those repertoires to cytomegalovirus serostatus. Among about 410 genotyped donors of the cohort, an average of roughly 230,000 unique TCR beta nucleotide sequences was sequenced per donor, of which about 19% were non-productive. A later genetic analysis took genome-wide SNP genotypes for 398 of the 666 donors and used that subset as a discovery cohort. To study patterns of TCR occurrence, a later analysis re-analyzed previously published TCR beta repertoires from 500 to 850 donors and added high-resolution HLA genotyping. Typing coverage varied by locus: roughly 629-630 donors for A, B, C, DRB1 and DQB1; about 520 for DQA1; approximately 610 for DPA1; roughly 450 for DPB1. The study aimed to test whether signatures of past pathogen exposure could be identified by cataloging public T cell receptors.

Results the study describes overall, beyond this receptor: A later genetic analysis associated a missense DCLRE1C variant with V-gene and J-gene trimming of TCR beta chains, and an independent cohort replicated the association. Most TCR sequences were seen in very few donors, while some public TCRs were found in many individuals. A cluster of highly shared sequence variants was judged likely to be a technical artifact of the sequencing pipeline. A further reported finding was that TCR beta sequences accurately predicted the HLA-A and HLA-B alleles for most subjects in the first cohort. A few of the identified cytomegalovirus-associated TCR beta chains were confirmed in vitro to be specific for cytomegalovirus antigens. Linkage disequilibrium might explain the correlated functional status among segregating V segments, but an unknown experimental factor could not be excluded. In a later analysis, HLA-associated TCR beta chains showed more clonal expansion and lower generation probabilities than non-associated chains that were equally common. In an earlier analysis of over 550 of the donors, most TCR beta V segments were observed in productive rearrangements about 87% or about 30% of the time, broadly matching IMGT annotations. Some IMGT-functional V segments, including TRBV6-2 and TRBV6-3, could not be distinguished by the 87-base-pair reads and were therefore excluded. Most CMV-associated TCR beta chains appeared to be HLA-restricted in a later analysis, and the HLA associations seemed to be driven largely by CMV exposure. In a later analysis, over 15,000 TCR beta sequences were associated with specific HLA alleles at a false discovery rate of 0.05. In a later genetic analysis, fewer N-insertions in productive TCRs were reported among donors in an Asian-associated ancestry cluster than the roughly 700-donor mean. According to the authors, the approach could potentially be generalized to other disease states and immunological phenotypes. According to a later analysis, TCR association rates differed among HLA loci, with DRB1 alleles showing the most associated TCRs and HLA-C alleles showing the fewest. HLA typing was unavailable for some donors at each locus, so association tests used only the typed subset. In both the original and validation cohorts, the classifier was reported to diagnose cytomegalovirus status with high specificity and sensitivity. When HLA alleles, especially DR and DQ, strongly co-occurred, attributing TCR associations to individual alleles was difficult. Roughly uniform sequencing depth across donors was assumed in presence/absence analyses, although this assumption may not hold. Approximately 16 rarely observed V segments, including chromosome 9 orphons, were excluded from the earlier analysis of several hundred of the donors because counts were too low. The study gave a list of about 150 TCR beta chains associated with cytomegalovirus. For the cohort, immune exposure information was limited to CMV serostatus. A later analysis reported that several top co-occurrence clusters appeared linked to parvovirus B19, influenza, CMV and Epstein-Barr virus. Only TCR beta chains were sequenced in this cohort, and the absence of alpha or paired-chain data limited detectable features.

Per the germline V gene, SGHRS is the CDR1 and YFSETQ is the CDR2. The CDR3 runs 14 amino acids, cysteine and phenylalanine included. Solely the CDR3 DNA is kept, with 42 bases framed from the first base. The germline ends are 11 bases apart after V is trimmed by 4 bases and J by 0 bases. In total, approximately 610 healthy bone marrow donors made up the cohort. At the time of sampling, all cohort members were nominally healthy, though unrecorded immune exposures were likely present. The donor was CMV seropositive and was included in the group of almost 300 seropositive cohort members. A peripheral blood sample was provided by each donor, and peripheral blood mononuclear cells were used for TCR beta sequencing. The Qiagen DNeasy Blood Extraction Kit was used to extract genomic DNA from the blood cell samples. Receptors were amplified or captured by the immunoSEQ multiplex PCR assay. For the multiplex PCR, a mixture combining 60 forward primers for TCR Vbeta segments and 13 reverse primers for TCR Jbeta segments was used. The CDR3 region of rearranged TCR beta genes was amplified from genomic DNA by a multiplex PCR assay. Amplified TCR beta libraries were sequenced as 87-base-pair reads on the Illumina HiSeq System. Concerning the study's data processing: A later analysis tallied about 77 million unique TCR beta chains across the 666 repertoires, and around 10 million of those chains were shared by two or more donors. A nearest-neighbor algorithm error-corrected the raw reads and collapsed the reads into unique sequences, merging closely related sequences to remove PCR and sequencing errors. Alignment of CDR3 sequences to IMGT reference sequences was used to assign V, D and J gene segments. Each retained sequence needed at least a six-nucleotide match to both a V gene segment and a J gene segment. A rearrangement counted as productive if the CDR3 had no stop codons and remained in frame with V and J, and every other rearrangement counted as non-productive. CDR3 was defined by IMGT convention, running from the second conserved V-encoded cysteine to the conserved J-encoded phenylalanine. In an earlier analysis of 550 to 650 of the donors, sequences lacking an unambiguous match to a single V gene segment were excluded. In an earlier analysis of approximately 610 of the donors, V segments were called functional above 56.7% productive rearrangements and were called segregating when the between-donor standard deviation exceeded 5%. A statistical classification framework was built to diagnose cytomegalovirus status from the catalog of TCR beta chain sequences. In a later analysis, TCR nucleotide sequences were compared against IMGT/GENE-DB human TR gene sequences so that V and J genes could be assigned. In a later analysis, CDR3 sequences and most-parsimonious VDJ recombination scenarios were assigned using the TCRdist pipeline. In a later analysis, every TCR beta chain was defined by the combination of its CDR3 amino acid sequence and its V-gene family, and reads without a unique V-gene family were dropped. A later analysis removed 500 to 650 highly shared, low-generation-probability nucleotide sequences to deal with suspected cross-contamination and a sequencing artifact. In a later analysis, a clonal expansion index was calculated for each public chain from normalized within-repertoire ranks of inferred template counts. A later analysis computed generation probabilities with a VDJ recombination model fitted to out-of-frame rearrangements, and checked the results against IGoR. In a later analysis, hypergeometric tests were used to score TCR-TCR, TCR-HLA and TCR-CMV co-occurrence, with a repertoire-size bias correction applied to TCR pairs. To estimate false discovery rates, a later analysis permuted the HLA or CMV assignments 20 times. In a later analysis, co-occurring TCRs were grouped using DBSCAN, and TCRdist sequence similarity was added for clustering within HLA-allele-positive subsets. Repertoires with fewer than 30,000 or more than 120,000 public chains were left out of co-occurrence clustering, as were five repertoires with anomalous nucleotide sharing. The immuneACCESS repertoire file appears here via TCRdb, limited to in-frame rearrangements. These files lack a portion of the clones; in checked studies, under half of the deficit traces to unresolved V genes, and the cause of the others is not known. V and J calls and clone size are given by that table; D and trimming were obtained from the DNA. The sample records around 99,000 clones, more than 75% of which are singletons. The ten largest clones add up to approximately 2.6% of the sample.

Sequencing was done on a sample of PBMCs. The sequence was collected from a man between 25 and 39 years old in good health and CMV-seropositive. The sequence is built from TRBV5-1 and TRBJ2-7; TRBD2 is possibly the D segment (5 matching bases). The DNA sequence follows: TGCGCCAGCAGCGTTCGAGGGAACTCCTACGAGCAGTACTTC. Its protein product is CASSVRGNSYEQYF.